The 28 T cell receptor beta chains reported below all come from one sample, sequenced in a study of blood T cell repertoires in COVID-19. Clones were sequenced by immunoSEQ multiplex PCR, and TCRdb holds only the in-frame ones, with some missing. This sample has about 170,000 clones, with approximately 84% found just once. Sequenced input: PBMCs or T cells enriched from blood (not recorded which). The source is a man aged 50 or older who had recovered from COVID-19.

This chain links TRBV19 with TRBJ2-1; D possibly corresponds to TRBD2 (6 bases). The germline gives CDR1 LNHDA, CDR2 SQIVND (reference sequence). The CDR3 has 12 amino acids. V lost 6 bases to trimming and J lost 10 bases, with 13 bases between them. CDR3 in DNA: TGTGCCAGTAGCCAGGGAGGATACGAGCAGTTCTTC. This sequence encodes CASSQGGYEQFF.

For the CDR3, the DNA is TGTGCCAGCAGCTTGTCAAGAGGGAACTATGGCTACACCTTC. Amino acid sequence: CASSLSRGNYGYTF. J is TRBJ1-2 and V is TRBV7-9; no clear D. The CDR3 spans 14 residues. Trimming cost V 3 bases and J 2 bases, with 10 bases left between them. Germline V gives CDR1 SEHNR, CDR2 FQNEAQ (reference sequence).

V usage is TRBV3-1 (or the pseudogene TRBV3-2) and J usage is TRBJ1-4, with D unclear. V lost 1 base and J lost 8, with 17 bases in between. Looked up from germline, CDR1 is LGHDT and CDR2 is YNNKEL (reference sequence). The CDR3 totals 16 residues. CDR3 coding DNA: TGTGCCAGCAGCCAAGTTGGGTTTGGAGCCCTAGAAAAACTGTTTTTT. This encodes CASSQVGFGALEKLFF.

This rearrangement joins TRBV29-1 to TRBJ1-2; D is uncertain. Germline V CDR1 and CDR2: SQVTM, ANQGSEA. The CDR3 has 11 amino acids. This chain's CDR3 is CRPLYQYGYTF. DNA for the CDR3: TGCAGGCCCCTGTACCAGTATGGCTACACCTTC. Supplemented by reference TRBV29-1 and TRBJ1-2, the full variable domain reads SAVISQKPSRDICQRGTSLTIQCQVDSQVTMMFWYRQQPGQSLTLIATANQGSEATYESGFVIDKFPISRPNLTFSTLTVSNMSPEDSSIYLCRPLYQYGYTFGSGTRLTVV.

V gene TRBV6-5 combines with J gene TRBJ2-1, with TRBD1 matching 10 bases. With V trimmed by 10 bases and J by 6 bases, 9 bases remained unmatched. The germline gives CDR1 MNHEY, CDR2 SVGAGI. The CDR3 extends over 14 amino acids. In DNA, the CDR3 is TGTGCCACCAGCAGACAGGGGGCACCCAATGAGCAGTTCTTC. It codes for CATSRQGAPNEQFF.

The chain recombines TRBV9 with TRBJ1-4; 7 nucleotides agree with TRBD1. Per the germline V gene, CDR1 is SGDLS and CDR2 is YYNGEE. The length of the CDR3 is 17 residues. V shed 0 bases and J 0 bases; nucleotides not matched to a gene: 5. The CDR3 spells CASSVAKGAATNEKLFF. In nucleotides, the CDR3 is TGTGCCAGCAGCGTAGCTAAGGGGGCAGCAACTAATGAAAAACTGTTTTTT.

V is TRBV6-5 and J is TRBJ1-6; 7 nucleotides agree with TRBD1. The CDR3 length is 14 residues. CDR1 is MNHEY, CDR2 SVGAGI, per germline. The J segment lost 10 bases and the V segment lost 7 bases, leaving 10 bases of the junction unmatched. CDR3 sequence (DNA): TGTGCCAGCACCACCGACAGGGATCAGTCACCCCTCCACTTT. Translating gives CASTTDRDQSPLHF.

This chain connects TRBV7-3 to TRBJ1-1; tentatively, D is TRBD1 (6 bases). Per the germline V gene, CDR1 is SGHTA and CDR2 is FQGTGA. V dropped 1 base and J dropped 11 bases, with 14 bases sitting between them. The CDR3 length is 13 residues. The CDR3 DNA reads TGTGCCAGCAGCTTAATGGGGGCCGGTGGGGCTTTCTTT. It codes for CASSLMGAGGAFF.

The chain has TRBV19 and TRBJ1-5, with 10 bases matching TRBD1. V lost 7 bases, J lost 0 bases, and 12 bases stayed unmatched. The germline V gene encodes CDR1 LNHDA and CDR2 SQIVND (reference sequence). CDR3 size: 18 residues. The CDR3 loop reads CASTQGQGNLYSNQPQHF. As DNA, the CDR3 is TGTGCCAGTACCCAGGGACAGGGGAATCTGTATAGCAATCAGCCCCAGCATTTT.

This chain joins TRBV19 and TRBJ1-4, with 9 bases identical to TRBD1. Germline V CDR1 and CDR2: LNHDA, SQIVND (reference sequence). Trimming took 5 bases from V and 8 from J; bases not matched to a gene: 6. This CDR3 is built from 14 residues. CDR3 region: CASSATGGGEKLFF. Here the CDR3 DNA reads TGTGCCAGTAGTGCGACAGGGGGTGGCGAAAAACTGTTTTTT.

V is TRBV9 and J is TRBJ2-1; 10 bases are a match to TRBD2. Trimming cost V 0 bases and J 9 bases; bases outside gene matches: 9. There are 16 residues in the CDR3. Germline assignment: CDR1 SGDLS and CDR2 YYNGEE. The CDR3 DNA follows: TGTGCCAGCAGCGTAGACATAGCGGGGGGTGTGGGTGAGCAGTTCTTC. Encoded protein: CASSVDIAGGVGEQFF.

This chain uses TRBV7-3 with TRBJ2-1, with 7 positions matching TRBD2. Trimming removed 1 base from V and 9 bases from J; junction bases left unmatched: 6. This CDR3 is 14 amino acids long. Germline V gene data show CDR1 as SGHTA and CDR2 as FQGTGA. CDR3 nucleotides: TGTGCCAGCAGCTTAATCGGCGGGGAGGGTGAGCAGTTCTTC. Its protein product is CASSLIGGEGEQFF.

The chain combines TRBV24-1 with TRBJ2-2; 8 nucleotides line up with TRBD1. The V gene's germline CDR1 is KGHDR and CDR2 SFDVKD. This CDR3 has 14 amino acids. J lost 2 bases, V lost 7 bases, and 2 bases had no gene match. CDR3 DNA: TGTGCCACCAGAGACAGGGGTAACACCGGGGAGCTGTTTTTT. It encodes CATRDRGNTGELFF.

V usage is TRBV7-9 and J usage is TRBJ2-3, with 7 bases aligning to TRBD1. V shed 4 bases and J 0 bases; nucleotides not matched to a gene: 4. The length of the CDR3 is 15 residues. The V gene's germline CDR1 is SEHNR and CDR2 FQNEAQ (reference sequence). The CDR3 DNA follows: TGTGCCAGCAGCTATAGGGGGCCGAGCACAGATACGCAGTATTTT. Protein product: CASSYRGPSTDTQYF.

This chain links TRBV2 with TRBJ2-3; unclear D gene. The V end lost 2 bases, the J end lost 3 bases, and 3 bases lay between the germline ends. The CDR3 is 12 residues long. Germline values: CDR1 SNHLY, CDR2 FYNNEI. The CDR3 spells CASSEQTDTQYF. The CDR3 nucleotides read TGTGCCAGCAGTGAACAGACAGATACGCAGTATTTT.

The table lists this clone with a count of one. The rearrangement joins TRBV19 to TRBJ1-2, with D uncertain. The length of the CDR3 is 13 residues. CDR1 is LNHDA and CDR2 is SQIVND in the germline V gene (reference sequence). With 3 bases removed from V and 1 base from J, the gap between germline ends came to 6 bases. This chain's CDR3 is CASSIALNYGYTF. CDR3 nucleotide sequence: TGTGCCAGTAGTATCGCGCTTAACTATGGCTACACCTTC.

The chain links TRBV10-3 to TRBJ1-3, with 7 bases fitting TRBD1. The germline V gene has CDR1 ENHRY and CDR2 SYGVKD. Unmatched junction bases numbered 1, after V lost 2 bases and J lost 6 bases. The CDR3 runs to 13 residues. The DNA of the CDR3 is TGTGCCATCAGTGAGGGACAGGCAAACACCATATATTTT. Amino acid sequence: CAISEGQANTIYF.

This clone was observed a few times. The rearrangement links TRBV19 to TRBJ1-5; D unresolved. Per germline, CDR1 LNHDA and CDR2 SQIVND (reference sequence). Trimming cost V 2 bases and J 6 bases, with 2 bases left between them. The CDR3 loop spans 11 amino acids. Here the CDR3 reads CASSILQPQHF. The CDR3 DNA is TGTGCCAGTAGTATACTTCAGCCCCAGCATTTT.

The V and J genes are TRBV25-1 and TRBJ2-5, with TRBD1 matching 7 bases. V was clipped by 4 bases and J by 5 bases; unmatched bases: 4. Germline values: CDR1 MGHDK, CDR2 SYGVNS. The CDR3 has 13 amino acids. The CDR3 reads CASSVQGVETQYF. The CDR3 DNA follows: TGTGCCAGCAGTGTTCAGGGGGTTGAGACCCAGTACTTC.

The sample holds a few counts of this clone. The chain uses TRBV19 and TRBJ1-5, with 11 bases lining up with TRBD1. The CDR3 has 15 amino acids. The trim removed 9 bases at V and 2 bases at J, leaving 6 bases unmatched. Germline values: CDR1 LNHDA, CDR2 SQIVND (reference sequence). In DNA form, the CDR3 reads TGTGCCAGCTGGACAGGGGGCATCGGCAATCAGCCCCAGCATTTT. Translated: CASWTGGIGNQPQHF.

The chain links TRBV3-1 (or the pseudogene TRBV3-2) to TRBJ2-1; tentatively, D is TRBD2 (5 bases). Germline CDR1 LGHDT, CDR2 YNNKEL (reference sequence). The CDR3 is made up of 14 amino acids. Trimming took 2 bases from V and 4 from J, leaving 9 bases between them. CDR3 in amino acids: CASSQNSGYNEQFF. Here the CDR3 DNA reads TGTGCCAGCAGCCAAAATTCGGGGTACAATGAGCAGTTCTTC.

V is TRBV11-2 and J is TRBJ2-1; 10 bases agree with TRBD2. CDR1 is SGHAT, CDR2 FQNNGV, per germline. The CDR3 is made up of 15 amino acids. The junction had 4 bases not matched to a gene; V was cut back by 7 bases and J by 1 base. The CDR3 DNA is TGTGCCAGCATTAGCGGGGGGCGATCCTACAATGAGCAGTTCTTC. As protein: CASISGGRSYNEQFF.

The CDR3 loop is CSASESGTANEKLFF. CDR3 bases: TGCAGTGCTAGTGAAAGTGGGACAGCTAATGAAAAACTGTTTTTT. The J gene is TRBJ1-4, the V gene TRBV20-1; 7 positions match TRBD1. The V gene's germline CDR1 is DFQATT and CDR2 SNEGSKA (reference sequence). CDR3 length: 15 residues. V lost 3 bases to trimming and J lost 3 bases; unmatched junction nucleotides: 7.

This clone was observed many times. This sequence joins TRBV5-4 and TRBJ2-1; 10 bases are shared with TRBD1. This CDR3 has 15 residues. The J segment lost 6 bases and the V segment lost 5 bases, leaving 8 bases of the junction unmatched. In germline, CDR1 is SGHNT, CDR2 YYREEE (reference sequence). The CDR3 sequence: CASRKPGDRGNEQFF. The CDR3 nucleotides are TGTGCCAGCAGAAAGCCCGGGGACAGGGGCAATGAGCAGTTCTTC. Supplemented by reference TRBV5-4 and TRBJ2-1, the full variable domain reads ETGVTQSPTHLIKTRGQQVTLRCSSQSGHNTVSWYQQALGQGPQFIFQYYREEENGRGNFPPRFSGLQFPNYSSELNVNALELDDSALYLCASRKPGDRGNEQFFGPGTRLTVL.

The chain recombines TRBV6-5 with TRBJ2-3, with 15 bases aligning to TRBD2. Germline V gene sequence: CDR1 MNHEY, CDR2 SVGAGI. The CDR3 totals 13 residues. V was pared by 6 bases and J by 9 bases, with 1 base of the junction left unmatched. Here the CDR3 DNA reads TGTGCCAGCAGGGGGACTAGCGGGGGGACGCAGTATTTT. The encoded protein is CASRGTSGGTQYF.

J is TRBJ2-2 and V is TRBV12-2; the D call in the table, TRBD2, was not verified against the DNA. TRBV12-2 has pseudogene status. The CDR3 sequence is 19 residues long. CDR3 protein: CASRFNPSGGPSNTGELFF. In nucleotides, the CDR3 is TGTGCAAGTCGCTTTAATCCTAGCGGGGGGCCGTCGAACACCGGGGAGCTGTTTTTT.

The table lists this clone with a count of one. The V call is TRBV10-3, the J call TRBJ2-5; TRBD1 might be the D (6 bases). CDR3 length: 14 residues. CDR1 is ENHRY and CDR2 is SYGVKD in the germline V gene. V lost 6 bases, J lost 5 bases, and 16 bases lay in between. The CDR3: CAIRWDKAEETQYF. The DNA of the CDR3 is TGTGCCATCAGGTGGGACAAGGCGGAGGAGACCCAGTACTTC.

The V call is TRBV6-5, the J call TRBJ1-2, with D possibly matching TRBD1 (6 bases). The CDR3 sequence is 11 residues long. Between the trimmed V and J ends, which lost 7 bases and 4 bases, there was a span of 7 bases. Germline V lookup: CDR1 MNHEY, CDR2 SVGAGI. This CDR3 reads CASTDSYGYTF. DNA of the CDR3: TGTGCCAGCACGGACAGCTATGGCTACACCTTC.